This is a list of T cell receptor beta chains from one sample in a study of blood T cell repertoires in COVID-19. Clones were sequenced by immunoSEQ multiplex PCR, and TCRdb holds only the in-frame ones, with some missing. The table includes about 150,000 clones, 80% detected once. The source material was peripheral blood. The source of these receptors is a man aged 55 to 69 with active or convalescent COVID-19. Each CDR3 is given with its conserved first and last residue. Fields, in order: clone size, V gene, J gene, D gene, CDR3 DNA, CDR3 protein. D genes are given only for firm matches. For some rows the clone size is stated as once, few or many, or as a class when expanded; others skip it.

clone_size: once
v_call: TRBV7-2
j_call: TRBJ2-1
d_call: .
cdr3_nt: TGTGCCAGCAGCTTAACTAGTTTGGGCCCGAGGGGAGGTGAGCAGTTCTTC
cdr3_aa: CASSLTSLGPRGGEQFF

clone_size: few
v_call: TRBV24-1
j_call: TRBJ2-1
d_call: TRBD2
cdr3_nt: TGTGCCACCAGTAGTACTAGCGGCTTGTCCTACAATGAGCAGTTCTTC
cdr3_aa: CATSSTSGLSYNEQFF

clone_size: .
v_call: TRBV11-3
j_call: TRBJ2-1
d_call: .
cdr3_nt: TGTGCCAGCAGCCACAGATTTGGTGATCATAGTGAGCAGTTCTTC
cdr3_aa: CASSHRFGDHSEQFF

clone_size: .
v_call: TRBV10-3
j_call: TRBJ1-6
d_call: TRBD1
cdr3_nt: TGTGCCATCAGTGTCTCAGGGGGCAGTTCCTATAATTCACCCCTCCACTTT
cdr3_aa: CAISVSGGSSYNSPLHF

clone_size: .
v_call: TRBV2
j_call: TRBJ1-2
d_call: TRBD1
cdr3_nt: TGTGCCAGCAGCCCGGGACAGAACTATGGCTACACCTTC
cdr3_aa: CASSPGQNYGYTF

clone_size: .
v_call: TRBV19
j_call: TRBJ2-5
d_call: .
cdr3_nt: TGTGCCAGTAGCCAGACTAGCACAGGGGGGACCCAGTACTTC
cdr3_aa: CASSQTSTGGTQYF

clone_size: .
v_call: TRBV7-2
j_call: TRBJ2-7
d_call: .
cdr3_nt: TGTGCCAGCAGCTCCTTTAGCGCCTACGAGCAGTACTTC
cdr3_aa: CASSSFSAYEQYF

clone_size: .
v_call: TRBV5-8
j_call: TRBJ1-5
d_call: .
cdr3_nt: TGTGCCAGCAGCTTAAATCAGGTTCGGAATCAGCCCCAGCATTTT
cdr3_aa: CASSLNQVRNQPQHF

clone_size: few
v_call: TRBV7-3
j_call: TRBJ2-2
d_call: TRBD2
cdr3_nt: TGTGCCAGCAAAGCGGGAGGGTTAACCGGGGAGCTGTTTTTT
cdr3_aa: CASKAGGLTGELFF

clone_size: few
v_call: TRBV11-3
j_call: TRBJ2-1
d_call: TRBD2
cdr3_nt: TGTGCCAGCAGCTCCGGACTAGCGAGATCCAATGAGCAGTTCTTC
cdr3_aa: CASSSGLARSNEQFF

clone_size: .
v_call: TRBV5-1
j_call: TRBJ2-1
d_call: TRBD2
cdr3_nt: TGCGCCAGCAGCTTGGGGCTAGCGGGAGTTGGGAATGAGCAGTTCTTC
cdr3_aa: CASSLGLAGVGNEQFF